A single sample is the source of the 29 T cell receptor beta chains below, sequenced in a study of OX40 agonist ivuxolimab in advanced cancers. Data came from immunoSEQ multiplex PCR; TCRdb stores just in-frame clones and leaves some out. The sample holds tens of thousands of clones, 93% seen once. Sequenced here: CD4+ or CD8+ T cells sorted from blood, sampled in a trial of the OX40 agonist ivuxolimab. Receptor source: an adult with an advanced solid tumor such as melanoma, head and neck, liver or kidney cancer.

The CDR3 region has the DNA TGTGCCAGCAGGTTTAGCGGACACGGGGAGCTGTTTTTT. The encoded protein is CASRFSGHGELFF. The chain employs TRBV7-6 and TRBJ2-2; tentatively, D is TRBD2 (6 bases). The CDR3 is made up of 13 amino acids. Germline CDR1 is SGHVS and CDR2 is FNYEAQ. Between the trimmed V and J ends, which lost 6 bases and 7 bases, there was a span of 12 bases.

The CDR3 DNA reads TGTGCCAGCAGCATGGGGAATGAGCAGTTCTTC. It is translated as CASSMGNEQFF. The chain is built from TRBV25-1 and TRBJ2-1; unclear D gene. Germline lookup yields CDR1 MGHDK and CDR2 SYGVNS. This CDR3 comprises 11 residues. V dropped 6 bases and J dropped 7 bases, with 7 bases sitting between them.

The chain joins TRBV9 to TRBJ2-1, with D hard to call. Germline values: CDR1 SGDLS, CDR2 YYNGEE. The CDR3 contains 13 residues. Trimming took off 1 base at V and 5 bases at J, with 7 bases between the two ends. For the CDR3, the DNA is TGTGCCAGCAGCGTATACGAGAACAATGAGCAGTTCTTC. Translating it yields CASSVYENNEQFF.

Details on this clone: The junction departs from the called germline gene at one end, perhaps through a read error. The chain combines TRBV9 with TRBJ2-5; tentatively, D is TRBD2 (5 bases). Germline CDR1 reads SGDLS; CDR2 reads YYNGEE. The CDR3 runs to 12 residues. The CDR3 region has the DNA TGTGCCAGCAGCTCCATGGGAGAGGCCCAGTACTTC. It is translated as CASSSMGEAQYF.

The CDR3 loop is CASSISDNTGELFF. The CDR3 DNA follows: TGTGCCAGTAGTATTTCCGATAACACCGGGGAGCTGTTTTTT. The chain carries TRBV19 and TRBJ2-2; D not resolved. Germline V CDR1 and CDR2: LNHDA, SQIVND (reference sequence). The CDR3 sequence is 14 residues long. Trimming cost V 3 bases and J 2 bases, with 7 bases left between them.

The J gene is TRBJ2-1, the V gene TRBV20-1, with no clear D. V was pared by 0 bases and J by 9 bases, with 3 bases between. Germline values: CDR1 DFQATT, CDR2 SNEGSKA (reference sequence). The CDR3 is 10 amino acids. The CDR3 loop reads CSARDAEQFF. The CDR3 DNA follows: TGCAGTGCTAGAGATGCTGAGCAGTTCTTC.

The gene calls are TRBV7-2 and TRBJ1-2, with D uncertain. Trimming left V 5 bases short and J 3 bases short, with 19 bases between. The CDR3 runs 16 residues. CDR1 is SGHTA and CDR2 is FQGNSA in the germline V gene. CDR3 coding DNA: TGTGCCAGCAGCCTTAAGGAGGGCCCTAATTACTATGGCTACACCTTC. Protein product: CASSLKEGPNYYGYTF.

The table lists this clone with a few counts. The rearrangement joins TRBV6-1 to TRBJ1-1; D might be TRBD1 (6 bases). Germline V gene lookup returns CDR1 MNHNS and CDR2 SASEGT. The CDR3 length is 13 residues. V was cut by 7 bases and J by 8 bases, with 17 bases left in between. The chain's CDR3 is CASTRGTATEAFF. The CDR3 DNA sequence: TGTGCCAGCACTAGGGGGACCGCTACCGAAGCTTTCTTT.

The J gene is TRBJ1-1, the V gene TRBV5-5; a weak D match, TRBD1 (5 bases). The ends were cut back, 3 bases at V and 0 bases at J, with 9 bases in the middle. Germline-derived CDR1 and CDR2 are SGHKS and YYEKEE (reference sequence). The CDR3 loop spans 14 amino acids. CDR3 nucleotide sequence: TGTGCCAGCAGCTACGGACACTTGAACACTGAAGCTTTCTTT. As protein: CASSYGHLNTEAFF.

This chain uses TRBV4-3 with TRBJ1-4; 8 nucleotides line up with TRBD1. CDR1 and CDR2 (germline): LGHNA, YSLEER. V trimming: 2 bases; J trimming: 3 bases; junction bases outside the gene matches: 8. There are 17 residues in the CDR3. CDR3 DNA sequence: TGCGCCAGCAGCCAATTTCCGACAGGGGTCTCTAATGAAAAACTGTTTTTT. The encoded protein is CASSQFPTGVSNEKLFF.

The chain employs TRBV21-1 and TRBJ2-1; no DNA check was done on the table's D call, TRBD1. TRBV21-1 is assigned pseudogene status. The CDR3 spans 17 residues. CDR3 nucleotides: TGTGCCAGCAGCCCAGAAGGGGCCCCCCGCCAACGCAATGAGCAGTTCTTC. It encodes CASSPEGAPRQRNEQFF.

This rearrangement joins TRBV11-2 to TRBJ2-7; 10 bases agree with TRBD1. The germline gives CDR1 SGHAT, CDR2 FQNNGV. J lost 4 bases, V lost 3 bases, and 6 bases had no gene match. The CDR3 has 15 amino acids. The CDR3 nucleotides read TGTGCCAGCAGCTTCGGACAGGGGGAAGGGTACGAGCAGTACTTC. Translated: CASSFGQGEGYEQYF.

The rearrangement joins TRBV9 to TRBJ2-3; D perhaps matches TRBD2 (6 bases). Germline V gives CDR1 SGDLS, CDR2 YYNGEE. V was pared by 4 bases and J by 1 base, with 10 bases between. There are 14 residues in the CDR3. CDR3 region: CASSPWGGTDTQYF. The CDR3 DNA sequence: TGTGCCAGCAGCCCGTGGGGGGGCACAGATACGCAGTATTTT. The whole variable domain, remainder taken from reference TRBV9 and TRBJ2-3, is DSGVTQTPKHLITATGQRVTLRCSPRSGDLSVYWYQQSLDQGLQFLIQYYNGEERAKGNILERFSAQQFPDLHSELNLSSLELGDSALYFCASSPWGGTDTQYFGPGTRLTVL.

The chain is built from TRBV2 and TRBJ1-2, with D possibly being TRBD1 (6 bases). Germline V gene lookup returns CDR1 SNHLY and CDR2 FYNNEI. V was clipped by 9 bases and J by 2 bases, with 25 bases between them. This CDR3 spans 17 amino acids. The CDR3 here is CASPLDLGEGGNYGYTF. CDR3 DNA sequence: TGTGCCAGTCCTTTGGACCTCGGCGAGGGGGGAAACTATGGCTACACCTTC.

CDR3 loop: CASSLQFQRGEQFF. CDR3 coding DNA: TGTGCCAGCAGTCTACAGTTCCAACGGGGTGAGCAGTTCTTC. V and J are TRBV27 and TRBJ2-1; possible D gene TRBD2, 5 bases. V was pared by 5 bases and J by 9 bases, with 17 bases between. The germline CDR1 and CDR2 sequences are MNHEY and SMNVEV (reference sequence). The CDR3 runs to 14 residues.

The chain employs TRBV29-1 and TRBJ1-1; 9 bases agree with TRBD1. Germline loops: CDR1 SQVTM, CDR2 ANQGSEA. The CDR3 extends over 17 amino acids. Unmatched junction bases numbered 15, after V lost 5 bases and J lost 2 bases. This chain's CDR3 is CSVTYTGGDRVNTEAFF. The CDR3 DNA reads TGCAGCGTTACCTACACAGGGGGCGACAGGGTAAACACTGAAGCTTTCTTT. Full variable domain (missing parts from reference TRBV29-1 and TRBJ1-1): SAVISQKPSRDICQRGTSLTIQCQVDSQVTMMFWYRQQPGQSLTLIATANQGSEATYESGFVIDKFPISRPNLTFSTLTVSNMSPEDSSIYLCSVTYTGGDRVNTEAFFGQGTRLTVV.

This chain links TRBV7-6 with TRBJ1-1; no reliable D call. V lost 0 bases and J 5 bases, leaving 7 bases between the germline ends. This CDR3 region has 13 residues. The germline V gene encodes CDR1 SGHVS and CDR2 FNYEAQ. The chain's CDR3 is CASSLASVTEAFF. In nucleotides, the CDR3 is TGTGCCAGCAGCTTAGCGTCAGTTACTGAAGCTTTCTTT.

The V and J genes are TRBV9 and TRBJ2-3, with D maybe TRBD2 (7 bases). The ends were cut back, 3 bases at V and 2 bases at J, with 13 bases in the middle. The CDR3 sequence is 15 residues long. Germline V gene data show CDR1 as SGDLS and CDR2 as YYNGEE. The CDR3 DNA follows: TGTGCCAGCAGCGCACGAGGGGGGGTCACAGATACGCAGTATTTT. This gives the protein CASSARGGVTDTQYF.

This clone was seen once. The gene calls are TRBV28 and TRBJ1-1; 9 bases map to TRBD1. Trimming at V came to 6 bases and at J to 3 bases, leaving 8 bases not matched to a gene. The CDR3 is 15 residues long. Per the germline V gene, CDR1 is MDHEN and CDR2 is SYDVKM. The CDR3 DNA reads TGTGCCAGCAGGGCACAGGGGGCGTTGGACACTGAAGCTTTCTTT. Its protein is CASRAQGALDTEAFF.

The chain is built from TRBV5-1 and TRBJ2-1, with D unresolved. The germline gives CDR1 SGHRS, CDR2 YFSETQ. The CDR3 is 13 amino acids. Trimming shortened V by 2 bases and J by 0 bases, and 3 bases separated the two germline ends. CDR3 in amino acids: CASSFDSYNEQFF. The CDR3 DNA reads TGCGCCAGCAGCTTCGACTCCTACAATGAGCAGTTCTTC.

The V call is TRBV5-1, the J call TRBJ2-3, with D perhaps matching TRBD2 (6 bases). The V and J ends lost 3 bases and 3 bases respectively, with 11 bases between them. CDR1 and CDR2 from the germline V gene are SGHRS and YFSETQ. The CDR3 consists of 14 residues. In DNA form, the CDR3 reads TGCGCCAGCAGCTCGGGAGTTAGGACAGATACGCAGTATTTT. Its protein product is CASSSGVRTDTQYF. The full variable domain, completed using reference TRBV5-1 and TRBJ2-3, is KAGVTQTPRYLIKTRGQQVTLSCSPISGHRSVSWYQQTPGQGLQFLFEYFSETQRNKGNFPGRFSGRQFSNSRSEMNVSTLELGDSALYLCASSSGVRTDTQYFGPGTRLTVL.

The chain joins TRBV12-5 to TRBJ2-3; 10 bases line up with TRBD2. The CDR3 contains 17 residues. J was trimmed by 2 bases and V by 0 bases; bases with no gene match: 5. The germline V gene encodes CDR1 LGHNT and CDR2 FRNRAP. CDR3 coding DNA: TGTGCTAGTGGTTTGGTACGTAGCGGGGGGTCCACAGATACGCAGTATTTT. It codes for CASGLVRSGGSTDTQYF.

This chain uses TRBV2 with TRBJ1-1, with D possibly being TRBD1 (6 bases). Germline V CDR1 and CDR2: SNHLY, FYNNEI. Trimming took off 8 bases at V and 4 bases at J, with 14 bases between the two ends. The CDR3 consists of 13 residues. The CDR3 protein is CASEGGLSTEAFF. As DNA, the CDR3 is TGTGCCAGCGAGGGGGGGTTGAGCACTGAAGCTTTCTTT.

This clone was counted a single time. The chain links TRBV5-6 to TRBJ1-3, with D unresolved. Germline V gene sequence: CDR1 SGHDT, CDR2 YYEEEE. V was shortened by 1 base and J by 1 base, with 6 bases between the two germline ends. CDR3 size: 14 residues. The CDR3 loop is CASSLYGSGNTIYF. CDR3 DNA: TGTGCCAGCAGCTTGTATGGGTCTGGAAACACCATATATTTT.

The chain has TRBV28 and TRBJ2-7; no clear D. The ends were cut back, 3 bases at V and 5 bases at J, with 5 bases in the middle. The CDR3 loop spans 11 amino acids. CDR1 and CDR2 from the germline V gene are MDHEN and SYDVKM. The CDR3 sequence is CASSFVDEQYF. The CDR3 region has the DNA TGTGCCAGCAGTTTCGTGGACGAGCAGTACTTC.

The CDR3 DNA is TGTGCCAGCAGACACAGGGGGCTCCCCGGGGAGCTGTTTTTT. It translates to CASRHRGLPGELFF. The genes are TRBV27 and TRBJ2-2; the match to TRBD1 covers 9 bases. This CDR3 has 14 residues. Germline V gene lookup returns CDR1 MNHEY and CDR2 SMNVEV (reference sequence). The trim removed 6 bases at V and 6 bases at J, leaving 5 bases unmatched.

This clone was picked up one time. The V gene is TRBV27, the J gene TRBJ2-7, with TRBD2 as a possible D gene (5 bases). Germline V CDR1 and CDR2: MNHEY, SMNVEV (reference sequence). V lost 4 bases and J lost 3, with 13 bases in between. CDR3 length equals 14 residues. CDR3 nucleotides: TGTGCCAGCAGTTCGGCTAGCCAATTCTACGAGCAGTACTTC. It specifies CASSSASQFYEQYF.

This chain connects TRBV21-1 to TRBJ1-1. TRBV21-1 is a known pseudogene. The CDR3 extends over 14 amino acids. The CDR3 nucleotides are TGTGCCAGCAGCAAAGGGCGGCTGAACACTGAAGCTTTCTTT. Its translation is CASSKGRLNTEAFF.

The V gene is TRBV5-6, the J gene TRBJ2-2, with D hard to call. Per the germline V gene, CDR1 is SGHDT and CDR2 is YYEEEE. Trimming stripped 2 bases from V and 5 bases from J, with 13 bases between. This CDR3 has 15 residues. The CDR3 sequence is CASSLFETGTGELFF. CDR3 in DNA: TGTGCCAGCAGCTTATTCGAGACTGGTACCGGGGAGCTGTTTTTT. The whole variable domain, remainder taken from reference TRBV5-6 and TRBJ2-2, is DAGVTQSPTHLIKTRGQQVTLRCSPKSGHDTVSWYQQALGQGPQFIFQYYEEEERQRGNFPDRFSGHQFPNYSSELNVNALLLGDSALYLCASSLFETGTGELFFGEGSRLTVL.